The source of this T cell receptor beta chain is a study of early T cells in non-severe SARS-CoV-2 infection. Whole-study context: The authors sequenced bulk RNA from unsorted whole blood, leaving chains unpaired. Study-level results: Reliance on VDJdb matching favored anti-spike CD8 responses; private and CD4 specificities were missed.

This clonotype was seen more than once but under ten times. What it recognizes is unknown. Unique molecular identifiers were attached to individual cDNA molecules. TCRdb re-derived calls from the 5' RACE reads in MiXCR, one entry per CDR3 protein. The data contain some 80,000 distinct CDR3 sequences, 9% to 15% of them singletons. Germline V gene lookup returns CDR1 SQVTM and CDR2 ANQGSEA. The CDR3 is made up of 14 amino acids. Germline trimming cut 7 bases from V and 6 bases from J; bases unmatched to any gene: 8. The chain uses TRBV29-1 and TRBJ2-1; 11 bases match TRBD2. This TCR was sampled from an adult who was a healthcare worker with PCR-confirmed SARS-CoV-2 infection or an uninfected control (not recorded which). The donor label of this sample is uncertain. The sequenced sample was whole blood, obtained at baseline. The CDR3 DNA sequence: TGCAGCGGCGGGACTAGCGGAGGATTCAATGAGCAGTTCTTC. It specifies CSGGTSGGFNEQFF.